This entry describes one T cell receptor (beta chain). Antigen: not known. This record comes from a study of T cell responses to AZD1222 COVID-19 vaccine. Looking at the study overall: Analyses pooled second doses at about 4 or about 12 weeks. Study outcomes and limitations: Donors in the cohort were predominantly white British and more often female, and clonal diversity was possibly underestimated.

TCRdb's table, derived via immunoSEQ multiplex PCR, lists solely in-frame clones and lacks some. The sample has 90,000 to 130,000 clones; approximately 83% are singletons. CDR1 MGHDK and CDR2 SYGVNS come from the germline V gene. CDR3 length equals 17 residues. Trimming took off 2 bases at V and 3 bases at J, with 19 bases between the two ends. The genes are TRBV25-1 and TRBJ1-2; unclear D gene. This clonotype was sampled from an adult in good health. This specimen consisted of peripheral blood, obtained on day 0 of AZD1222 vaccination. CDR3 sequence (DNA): TGTGCCAGCAGTGAACTAGGCCAAACCAAAAGTTACTATGGCTACACCTTC. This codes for CASSELGQTKSYYGYTF.